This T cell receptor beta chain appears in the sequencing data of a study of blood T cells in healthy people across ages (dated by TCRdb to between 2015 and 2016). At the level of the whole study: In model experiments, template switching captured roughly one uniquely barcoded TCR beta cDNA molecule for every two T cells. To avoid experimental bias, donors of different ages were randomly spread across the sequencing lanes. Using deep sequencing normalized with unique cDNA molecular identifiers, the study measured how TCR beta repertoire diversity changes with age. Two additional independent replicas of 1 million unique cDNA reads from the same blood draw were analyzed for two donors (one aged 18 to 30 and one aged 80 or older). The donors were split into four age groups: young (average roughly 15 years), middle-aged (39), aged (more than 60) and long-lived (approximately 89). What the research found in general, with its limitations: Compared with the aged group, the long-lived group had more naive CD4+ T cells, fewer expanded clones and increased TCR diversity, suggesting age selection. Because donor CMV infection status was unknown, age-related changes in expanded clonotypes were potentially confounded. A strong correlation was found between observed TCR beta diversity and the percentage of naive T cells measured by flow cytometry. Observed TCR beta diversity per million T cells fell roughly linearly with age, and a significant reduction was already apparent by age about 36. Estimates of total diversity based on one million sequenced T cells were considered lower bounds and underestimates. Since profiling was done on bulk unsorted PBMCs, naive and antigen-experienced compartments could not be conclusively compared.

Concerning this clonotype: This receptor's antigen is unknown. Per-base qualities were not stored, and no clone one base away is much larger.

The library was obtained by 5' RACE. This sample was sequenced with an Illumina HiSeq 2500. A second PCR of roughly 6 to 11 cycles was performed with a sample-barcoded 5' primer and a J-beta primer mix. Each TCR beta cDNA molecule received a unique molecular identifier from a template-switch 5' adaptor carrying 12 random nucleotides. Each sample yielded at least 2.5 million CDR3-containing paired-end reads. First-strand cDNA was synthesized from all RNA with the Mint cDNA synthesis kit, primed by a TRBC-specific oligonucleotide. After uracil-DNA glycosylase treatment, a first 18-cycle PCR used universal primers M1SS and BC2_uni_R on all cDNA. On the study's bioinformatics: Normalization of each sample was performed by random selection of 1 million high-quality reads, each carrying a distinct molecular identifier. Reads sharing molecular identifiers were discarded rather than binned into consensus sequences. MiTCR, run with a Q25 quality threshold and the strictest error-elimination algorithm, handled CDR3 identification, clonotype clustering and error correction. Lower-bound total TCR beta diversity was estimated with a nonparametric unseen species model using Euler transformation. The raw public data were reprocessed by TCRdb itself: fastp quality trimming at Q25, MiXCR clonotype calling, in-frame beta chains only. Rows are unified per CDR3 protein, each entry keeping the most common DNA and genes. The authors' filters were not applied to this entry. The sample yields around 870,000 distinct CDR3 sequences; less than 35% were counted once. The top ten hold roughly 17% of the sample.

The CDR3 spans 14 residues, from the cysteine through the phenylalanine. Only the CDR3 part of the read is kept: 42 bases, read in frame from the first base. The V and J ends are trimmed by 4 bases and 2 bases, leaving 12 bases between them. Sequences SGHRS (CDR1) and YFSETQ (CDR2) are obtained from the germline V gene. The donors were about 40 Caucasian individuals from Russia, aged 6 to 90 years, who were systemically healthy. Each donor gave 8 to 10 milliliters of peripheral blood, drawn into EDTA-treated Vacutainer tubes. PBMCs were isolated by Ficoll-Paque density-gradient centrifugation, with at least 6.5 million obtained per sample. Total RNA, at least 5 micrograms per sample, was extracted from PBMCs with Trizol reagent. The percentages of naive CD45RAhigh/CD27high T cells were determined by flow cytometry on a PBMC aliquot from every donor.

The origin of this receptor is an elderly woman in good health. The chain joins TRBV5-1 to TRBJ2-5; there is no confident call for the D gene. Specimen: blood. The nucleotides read TGCGCCAGCAGCCCCCTTGACGGACAAGAGACCCAGTACTTC. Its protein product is CASSPLDGQETQYF.